Following are 20 T cell receptor beta chains from one sample sequenced in a study of Graves' ophthalmopathy and Graves' hyperthyroidism. Amplification of TCR beta CDR3 regions used RNA transcripts. The first round was an RT-PCR with HTBI primers, and the second round was a multiplex PCR. TCRdb used MiXCR to reprocess the multiplex PCR reads, holding one entry per CDR3 protein. The table shows 1 million to 1.3 million distinct CDR3 sequences, with about 38% occurring only once. The sequenced sample consisted of peripheral blood or thyroid tissue (not recorded which). The source is an adult man with Graves' hyperthyroidism.

This clonotype was detected many times. This chain joins TRBV2 and TRBJ2-5; 9 bases map to TRBD2. The CDR3 is 14 amino acids. Trimming took 7 bases from V and 5 from J; bases not matched to a gene: 8. From germline, CDR1 is SNHLY and CDR2 FYNNEI. The CDR3 DNA reads as TGTGCCAGCAACACACTAGCGGGTTCCGAGACCCAGTACTTC. This translates into CASNTLAGSETQYF.

This clonotype was counted a few times. The V and J genes are TRBV6-6 and TRBJ1-1; TRBD1 is a possible D gene (5 bases). The V gene's germline CDR1 is MNHNY and CDR2 SVGAGI (reference sequence). The CDR3 spans 17 residues. The germline V and J ends were trimmed by 6 bases and 0 bases, with 20 bases remaining between them. CDR3 amino acids: CASRKRGTGTLNTEAFF. The CDR3 DNA reads TGTGCCAGCAGAAAACGAGGAACAGGCACCCTGAACACTGAAGCTTTCTTT.

This clonotype was seen many times. The chain employs TRBV24-1 and TRBJ1-5; possible D gene TRBD1, 5 bases. The CDR3 contains 14 residues. The germline V gene encodes CDR1 KGHDR and CDR2 SFDVKD. Deletions cut 10 bases from V and 3 bases from J, with 15 bases between. The CDR3 region has the DNA TGTGCCACTTCGACAGAAACCTACAATCAGCCCCAGCATTTT. Protein product: CATSTETYNQPQHF.

There are many counts of this clonotype. The V gene is TRBV5-1, the J gene TRBJ2-6, with D uncertain. The CDR3 length is 16 residues. In germline, CDR1 is SGHRS, CDR2 YFSETQ. V shed 4 bases and J shed 1 base, with 12 bases lying between them. CDR3 nucleotides: TGCGCCAGCAGCCCACTGGGTTTATCTGGGGCCAACGTCCTGACTTTC. Translated: CASSPLGLSGANVLTF.

This clonotype showed up just a few times. The gene calls are TRBV7-9 and TRBJ2-7; D is unresolved. The CDR3 is 14 amino acids. Trimming cost V 3 bases and J 2 bases, with 11 bases left between them. Germline V lookup: CDR1 SEHNR, CDR2 FQNEAQ (reference sequence). CDR3 coding DNA: TGTGCCAGCAGCTTTATGTTGCGGCCCTACGAGCAGTACTTC. As protein: CASSFMLRPYEQYF.

The chain employs TRBV29-1 and TRBJ1-1; D is perhaps TRBD1 (5 bases). The CDR3 extends over 15 amino acids. V was shortened by 4 bases and J by 0 bases, with 15 bases between the two germline ends. Looked up from germline, CDR1 is SQVTM and CDR2 is ANQGSEA. The CDR3 spells CSVGGWAELNTEAFF. CDR3 sequence (DNA): TGCAGCGTTGGGGGGTGGGCAGAGCTGAACACTGAAGCTTTCTTT. Drawing the rest from reference TRBV29-1 and TRBJ1-1, the complete variable domain is SAVISQKPSRDICQRGTSLTIQCQVDSQVTMMFWYRQQPGQSLTLIATANQGSEATYESGFVIDKFPISRPNLTFSTLTVSNMSPEDSSIYLCSVGGWAELNTEAFFGQGTRLTVV.

This clonotype occurred once. A much more abundant neighbour one base away suggests this may be a read error. Because it lacks the conserved phenylalanine or tryptophan at the end, this CDR3 is likely a read error. This chain joins TRBV10-3 and TRBJ2-7, with 9 positions matching TRBD2. Trimming removed 9 bases from V and 0 bases from J; junction bases left unmatched: 6. The CDR3 runs 14 residues. Germline assignment: CDR1 ENHRY and CDR2 SYGVKD. CDR3 loop: CAILAGEGSYEQYC. As DNA, the CDR3 is TGTGCCATATTAGCGGGAGAAGGCTCCTACGAGCAGTACTGC.

The J gene is TRBJ1-6, the V gene TRBV7-9; D uncertain. V was shortened by 1 base and J by 7 bases, with 5 bases between the two germline ends. Germline CDR1 SEHNR, CDR2 FQNEAQ (reference sequence). The CDR3 length is 13 residues. CDR3 sequence: CASSLVLNSPLHF. CDR3 sequence (DNA): TGTGCCAGCAGCTTAGTCTTGAATTCACCCCTCCACTTT.

This clonotype was counted many times. The chain joins TRBV25-1 to TRBJ2-5, with 8 bases identical to TRBD1. The CDR3 runs 16 residues. Germline loops: CDR1 MGHDK, CDR2 SYGVNS. V trimming: 4 bases; J trimming: 5 bases; junction bases outside the gene matches: 12. In DNA, the CDR3 is TGTGCCAGCAGTGGCTGGACAGGGAGAAGTTCGGAGACCCAGTACTTC. Translating gives CASSGWTGRSSETQYF.

This clonotype was observed many times. In nucleotides, the CDR3 is TGTGCCAGCAGCTACACCCGGCACACTGAAGCTTTCTTT. Amino acid sequence: CASSYTRHTEAFF. V gene TRBV14 combines with J gene TRBJ1-1; D is unresolved. The CDR3 totals 13 residues. Between the trimmed V and J ends, which lost 5 bases and 3 bases, there was a span of 10 bases. Germline CDR1 reads SGHDN; CDR2 reads FVKESK.

Details on this clonotype: A much larger clone lies one base from this, so it may be a read error. The rearrangement links TRBV10-3 to TRBJ1-1; D unclear. CDR3 length: 12 amino acids. CDR1 is ENHRY and CDR2 is SYGVKD in the germline V gene. The CDR3 DNA reads TGTGCCAGCAGTTCTAATGGCATGCGGGCTTTCTTT. This translates into CASSSNGMRAFF.

Worth noting for this clonotype: An end of the junction differs from the germline gene, which may be a read error. The rearrangement joins TRBV6-6 to TRBJ2-2; TRBD1 might be the D (6 bases). Looked up from germline, CDR1 is MNHNY and CDR2 is SVGAGI (reference sequence). CDR3 length equals 14 residues. In nucleotides, the CDR3 is TGTGCCAGCAGTTATGACAGGACCGGTTGGGAGATGTTTTTT. Amino acid sequence: CASSYDRTGWEMFF.

This clonotype was seen a handful of times. The chain uses TRBV2 and TRBJ1-2; D not resolved. Between the trimmed V and J ends, which lost 0 bases and 4 bases, there was a span of 6 bases. CDR1 SNHLY and CDR2 FYNNEI come from the germline V gene. The CDR3 has 13 residues. CDR3 residues: CASSEALGYGYTF. The CDR3 region has the DNA TGTGCCAGCAGTGAAGCGCTTGGCTATGGCTACACCTTC.

In the case of this clonotype: An end of the junction does not agree with germline; a read error may underlie this. The chain carries TRBV19 and TRBJ2-5; a weak D match, TRBD1 (5 bases). The CDR3 has 12 amino acids. The V gene's germline CDR1 is LNHDA and CDR2 SQIVND (reference sequence). This chain's CDR3 is CAREMVWETQYF. Here the CDR3 DNA reads TGCGCCAGGGAAATGGTTTGGGAGACCCAGTACTTC.

The sample holds many counts of this clonotype. The rearrangement joins TRBV11-2 to TRBJ2-6, with a tentative D call TRBD2 (5 bases). Germline CDR1 reads SGHAT; CDR2 reads FQNNGV. The CDR3 sequence is 17 residues long. V lost 4 bases, J lost 0 bases, and 13 bases lay in between. The CDR3 region is CASSSPFGVSGANVLTF. DNA of the CDR3: TGTGCCAGCAGCTCGCCCTTCGGGGTCTCTGGGGCCAACGTCCTGACTTTC. Full variable domain (outside the CDR3, taken from reference TRBV11-2 and TRBJ2-6): EAGVAQSPRYKIIEKRQSVAFWCNPISGHATLYWYQQILGQGPKLLIQFQNNGVVDDSQLPKDRFSAERLKGVDSTLKIQPAKLEDSAVYLCASSSPFGVSGANVLTFGAGSRLTVL.

This clonotype was recorded many times. The rearrangement links TRBV11-2 to TRBJ1-2; the D gene is possibly TRBD1 (6 bases). The CDR3 has 14 amino acids. Germline V gene sequence: CDR1 SGHAT, CDR2 FQNNGV. V lost 0 bases and J 5 bases, leaving 10 bases between the germline ends. The CDR3 coding sequence is TGTGCCAGCAGCTTAGACCCTACAGGGTATGGCTACACCTTC. The encoded protein is CASSLDPTGYGYTF.

This chain connects TRBV19 to TRBJ2-7; D is possibly TRBD2 (5 bases). Germline V gene sequence: CDR1 LNHDA, CDR2 SQIVND (reference sequence). The V gene lost 8 bases and the J gene lost 6 bases, with 17 bases spanning the gap. The CDR3 spans 13 residues. CDR3: CASASLLASEQYF. CDR3 in DNA: TGTGCCAGTGCTAGTCTTCTAGCTTCCGAGCAGTACTTC.

Remarks on this clonotype: Relative to the germline gene, one junction end is altered; a read error may explain this. The DNA of the CDR3 is TGTGCCTGGAAGGAAAGTGGCTACACCTTC. It encodes CAWKESGYTF. The chain recombines TRBV29-1 with TRBJ1-2, with D unclear. The CDR3 totals 10 residues. Germline-derived CDR1 and CDR2 are SQVTM and ANQGSEA.

This clonotype turned up a few times. The V call is TRBV20-1, the J call TRBJ2-2; possibly TRBD2 for D (6 bases). This CDR3 comprises 15 residues. The V end lost 5 bases, the J end lost 2 bases, and 15 bases lay between the germline ends. The germline V gene has CDR1 DFQATT and CDR2 SNEGSKA (reference sequence). The CDR3 loop reads CSAARTGDNTGELFF. DNA for the CDR3: TGCAGTGCTGCCAGGACGGGGGATAACACCGGGGAGCTGTTTTTT.

This clonotype has just one count. The chain carries TRBV29-1 and TRBJ1-5; 11 positions match TRBD1. CDR3 length: 13 amino acids. Trimming removed 8 bases from V and 7 bases from J; junction bases left unmatched: 7. CDR1 is SQVTM and CDR2 is ANQGSEA in the germline V gene. This CDR3 is CSWTGGRGQPQHF. The DNA of the CDR3 is TGCAGCTGGACAGGGGGCAGAGGGCAGCCCCAGCATTTT. Filled out from reference TRBV29-1 and TRBJ1-5, the complete variable domain reads SAVISQKPSRDICQRGTSLTIQCQVDSQVTMMFWYRQQPGQSLTLIATANQGSEATYESGFVIDKFPISRPNLTFSTLTVSNMSPEDSSIYLCSWTGGRGQPQHFGDGTRLSIL.